A single sample gave rise to the 25 T cell receptor beta chains below, sequenced in a study of T cells in Graves' hyperthyroidism and ophthalmopathy. The CDR3 regions of TCR beta were amplified from RNA transcripts. The HTBI primer set drove a first-round RT-PCR of the TCR CDR3. TCRdb re-derived calls from the multiplex PCR reads in MiXCR, one entry per CDR3 protein. This table holds roughly 300,000 distinct CDR3 sequences, about 14% found once. Source material: blood. The source of these receptors is a woman younger than 45 with Graves' hyperthyroidism.

Worth noting for this clonotype: Just one base apart from a much larger clone, this may be a read error. The rearrangement uses TRBV10-3 and TRBJ2-5, with D possibly TRBD2 on 5 matching bases. The CDR3 sequence is 13 residues long. Germline V gene sequence: CDR1 ENHRY, CDR2 SYGVKD. In DNA, the CDR3 is TGTGTCACGAACGGAGGCAACCAAGAGACCCAGTACTTC. Amino acids: CVTNGGNQETQYF.

A remark on this clonotype: A single base separates this from a much larger clone, so it may be a read error. This chain links TRBV3-1 with TRBJ1-2; D is ambiguous. The germline V and J ends were trimmed by 4 bases and 5 bases, with 17 bases remaining between them. CDR3 length: 15 residues. Germline V CDR1 and CDR2: LGHDT, YNNKEL (reference sequence). The CDR3 region is CASSPSLVQFYGYTF. In DNA form, the CDR3 reads TGTGCCAGCAGCCCGAGTTTGGTACAGTTTTATGGCTACACCTTC.

The table lists this clonotype with many counts. V is TRBV27 and J is TRBJ1-1, with D perhaps TRBD1 (6 bases). Trimming shortened V by 5 bases and J by 4 bases, and 14 bases separated the two germline ends. The CDR3 covers 14 residues. CDR1 and CDR2 (germline): MNHEY, SMNVEV (reference sequence). The CDR3 coding sequence is TGTGCCAGCAGTCCAGGGGTAGCGGGCACTGAAGCTTTCTTT. Its translation is CASSPGVAGTEAFF.

This clonotype was observed at least ten times. V is TRBV6-1 and J is TRBJ2-5; the match to TRBD2 covers 11 bases. Trimming at V came to 6 bases and at J to 2 bases, leaving 2 bases not matched to a gene. The germline V gene encodes CDR1 MNHNS and CDR2 SASEGT. This CDR3 spans 14 amino acids. The CDR3 region has the DNA TGTGCCAGCAGGGCTAGCGGGAGGCAAGAGACCCAGTACTTC. Translation: CASRASGRQETQYF.

The table lists this clonotype with many counts. The chain links TRBV10-1 to TRBJ2-2, with TRBD2 matching 9 bases. Germline assignment: CDR1 WNHNN and CDR2 SYGVQD (reference sequence). The CDR3 loop spans 16 amino acids. Trimming took 3 bases from V and 6 from J; bases not matched to a gene: 8. CDR3 sequence (DNA): TGCGCCAGCAGTGACGGCGGGAGGGCCTTTCCCGGGGAGCTGTTTTTT. Its protein product is CASSDGGRAFPGELFF.

This clonotype was counted a few times. The rearrangement joins TRBV29-1 to TRBJ2-7; 7 bases match TRBD1. Trimming cost V 2 bases and J 3 bases; bases outside gene matches: 1. Germline lookup yields CDR1 SQVTM and CDR2 ANQGSEA. The CDR3 has 12 residues. Here the CDR3 DNA reads TGCAGCGTTGAACAGGGGGACTACGAGCAGTACTTC. It is translated as CSVEQGDYEQYF.

This clonotype was recorded a few times. V gene TRBV6-1 combines with J gene TRBJ2-7; TRBD2 matches at 10 bases. The germline V gene encodes CDR1 MNHNS and CDR2 SASEGT. V lost 8 bases, J lost 0 bases, and 10 bases stayed unmatched. CDR3 length equals 16 residues. The CDR3 here is CASSYSGRIVSYEQYF. In DNA, the CDR3 is TGTGCCAGCTCCTATAGCGGGAGGATCGTCTCCTACGAGCAGTACTTC.

This clonotype has a count of ten or more. This chain connects TRBV11-2 to TRBJ2-1, with no clear D. V was shortened by 0 bases and J by 7 bases, with 10 bases between the two germline ends. CDR1 and CDR2 from the germline V gene are SGHAT and FQNNGV. The CDR3 contains 14 residues. CDR3 nucleotides: TGTGCCAGCAGCTTAGATTTCGGCCTAAATGAGCAGTTCTTC. Amino acids: CASSLDFGLNEQFF.

This clonotype was seen a handful of times. This may be a read error: a much more frequent sequence differs by one nucleotide. The chain links TRBV11-3 to TRBJ1-1; D unclear. CDR1 SGHNT and CDR2 YENEEA come from the germline V gene. The CDR3 totals 13 residues. The CDR3 is CASSKEENTEASF. The CDR3 nucleotides read TGTGCCAGCAGCAAAGAAGAGAACACTGAAGCTTCCTTT.

V and J are TRBV6-2 or TRBV6-3 and TRBJ1-6; 9 positions match TRBD1. Germline V lookup: CDR1 MNHEY, CDR2 SVGEGT. Losses at the gene ends were 2 bases for V and 0 bases for J; bases not matched to a gene: 8. The length of the CDR3 is 19 residues. The CDR3 sequence: CASSYVTGTGSSYNSPLHF. CDR3 coding DNA: TGTGCCAGCAGTTACGTGACCGGGACAGGGAGCTCCTATAATTCACCCCTCCACTTT.

This clonotype was seen a handful of times. The chain recombines TRBV6-5 with TRBJ1-6; D gene uncertain. Germline V gene lookup returns CDR1 MNHEY and CDR2 SVGAGI. V was pared by 1 base and J by 9 bases, with 4 bases between. This CDR3 contains 12 residues. The CDR3 bases are TGTGCCAGCAGTTACTACGCTTCACCCCTCCACTTT. It is translated as CASSYYASPLHF.

This clonotype was observed many times. The rearrangement links TRBV6-1 to TRBJ2-3, with D perhaps matching TRBD2 (5 bases). Germline V lookup: CDR1 MNHNS, CDR2 SASEGT. V gave up 6 bases and J gave up 5 bases, with 12 bases separating them. The CDR3 covers 13 residues. This chain's CDR3 is CASRGLSGDTQYF. Written as DNA, the CDR3 is TGTGCCAGCAGGGGATTGAGCGGAGATACGCAGTATTTT.

To note about this clonotype: A single base separates this from a much larger clone, so it may be a read error. This chain joins TRBV28 and TRBJ2-7; D is unresolved. Trimming stripped 7 bases from V and 3 bases from J, with 7 bases between. The CDR3 runs to 11 residues. The V gene's germline CDR1 is MDHEN and CDR2 SYDVKM. The CDR3 DNA reads as TGTGCCAGCAAACACCTCTACGAGCAGTACTTC. Protein: CASKHLYEQYF.

The rearrangement links TRBV20-1 to TRBJ2-3; D may be TRBD2 (5 bases). Germline CDR1 reads DFQATT; CDR2 reads SNEGSKA (reference sequence). CDR3 length: 11 residues. The CDR3 DNA follows: TGCAGGGCGGGCGTCGCAGATACGCAGTATTTT. Translating it yields CRAGVADTQYF.

This clonotype was seen at least ten times. CDR3 protein: CASSLGLENEQFF. CDR3 in DNA: TGTGCCAGCAGTCTGGGACTAGAGAATGAGCAGTTCTTC. V and J are TRBV12-3 or TRBV12-4 and TRBJ2-1; 8 bases line up with TRBD2. With 5 bases clipped from V and 7 bases from J, the junction kept 4 bases outside the gene matches. The CDR3 runs to 13 residues.

There are many counts of this clonotype. The CDR3 DNA reads TGTGCCAGCAGCCCCTTTCGGATTTCACCAGATACGCAGTATTTT. Translated, it gives CASSPFRISPDTQYF. This chain links TRBV11-2 with TRBJ2-3; D unclear. Germline CDR1 and CDR2: SGHAT and FQNNGV. This CDR3 region has 15 residues. V lost 5 bases, J lost 4 bases, and 16 bases lay in between.

The chain combines TRBV28 with TRBJ1-5; 10 bases match TRBD1. The CDR3 totals 14 residues. Unmatched junction bases numbered 5, after V lost 7 bases and J lost 5 bases. CDR1 MDHEN and CDR2 SYDVKM come from the germline V gene. Here the CDR3 reads CASIMGQGYQPQHF. CDR3 DNA sequence: TGTGCCAGCATAATGGGACAGGGGTATCAGCCCCAGCATTTT.

This clonotype was recorded at least ten times. The CDR3 protein is CAWSAGTVAYEQYF. CDR3 in DNA: TGTGCCTGGAGTGCCGGGACAGTTGCCTACGAGCAGTACTTC. The chain links TRBV30 to TRBJ2-7; 7 nucleotides line up with TRBD1. With 1 base clipped from V and 2 bases from J, the junction kept 5 bases outside the gene matches. This CDR3 comprises 14 residues. The germline CDR1 and CDR2 sequences are GTSNPN and SVGIG (reference sequence). Drawing the rest from reference TRBV30 and TRBJ2-7, the complete variable domain is SQTIHQWPATLVQPVGSPLSLECTVEGTSNPNLYWYRQAAGRGLQLLFYSVGIGQISSEVPQNLSASRPQDRQFILSSKKLLLSDSGFYLCAWSAGTVAYEQYFGPGTRLTVT.

The CDR3 coding sequence is TGCAGTGCTAGTAGGCCAGGGGGAGGAAAACTGTTTTTT. This translates into CSASRPGGGKLFF. The rearrangement links TRBV20-1 to TRBJ1-4, with TRBD1 matching 7 bases. Losses at the gene ends were 3 bases for V and 10 bases for J; bases not matched to a gene: 8. This CDR3 has 13 amino acids. Germline lookup yields CDR1 DFQATT and CDR2 SNEGSKA (reference sequence).

This clonotype has at least ten counts. The chain links TRBV7-2 to TRBJ2-1, with D perhaps given as TRBD1 or TRBD2 (5 bases each). Germline loops: CDR1 SGHTA, CDR2 FQGNSA. The CDR3 covers 15 residues. Trimming left V 5 bases short and J 0 bases short, with 11 bases between. Here the CDR3 reads CASSRDLSSYNEQFF. The CDR3 DNA is TGTGCCAGCAGCAGGGACCTAAGCTCCTACAATGAGCAGTTCTTC.

The V and J genes are TRBV19 and TRBJ2-2; TRBD2 agrees at 8 bases. Germline assignment: CDR1 LNHDA and CDR2 SQIVND (reference sequence). V shed 5 bases, J shed 5 bases, and the junction held 7 bases outside the gene matches. CDR3 size: 15 residues. CDR3 DNA sequence: TGTGCCAGTAGTCGGGCGCGGGGGGTAACCGGGGAGCTGTTTTTT. This sequence encodes CASSRARGVTGELFF.

This clonotype has at least ten counts. V usage is TRBV12-3 or TRBV12-4 and J usage is TRBJ2-3, with D maybe TRBD2 (6 bases). The CDR3 is 16 amino acids. V shed 5 bases and J shed 2 bases, with 17 bases lying between them. For the CDR3, the DNA is TGTGCCAGCAGTCCACCCGGGGCGGGGACCACAGATACGCAGTATTTT. Its protein product is CASSPPGAGTTDTQYF.

This clonotype came up a few times. It may be a read error: a sequence one base away is much more abundant. The V and J genes are TRBV11-1 and TRBJ2-1; 8 bases match TRBD2. The CDR3 is made up of 13 amino acids. Germline V gives CDR1 SGHAT, CDR2 FQDESV (reference sequence). V trimming: 4 bases; J trimming: 8 bases; junction bases outside the gene matches: 4. This CDR3 reads CASSWGTSDEQFF. The CDR3 DNA sequence: TGTGCCAGCAGCTGGGGGACTAGTGATGAGCAGTTCTTC.

This clonotype has at least ten counts. The CDR3 DNA reads as TGTGCCAGCAGTGTCGGGACACTGGGCTACGAGCAGTACTTC. Translation: CASSVGTLGYEQYF. The chain couples TRBV28 to TRBJ2-7; a weak D match, TRBD1 (6 bases). The germline V gene has CDR1 MDHEN and CDR2 SYDVKM. Trimming removed 5 bases at V and 3 bases at J, with 14 bases between. The CDR3 consists of 14 residues. The full variable domain, rest sourced from reference TRBV28 and TRBJ2-7, is DVKVTQSSRYLVKRTGEKVFLECVQDMDHENMFWYRQDPGLGLRLIYFSYDVKMKEKGDIPEGYSVSREKKERFSLILESASTNQTSMYLCASSVGTLGYEQYFGPGTRLTVT.

This clonotype was seen at least ten times. This sequence joins TRBV11-2 and TRBJ2-1; the D is unclear. The CDR3 extends over 13 amino acids. The ends were cut back, 3 bases at V and 2 bases at J, with 5 bases in the middle. CDR1 SGHAT and CDR2 FQNNGV come from the germline V gene. CDR3 sequence: CASSFTAYNEQFF. CDR3 nucleotide sequence: TGTGCCAGCAGCTTTACAGCCTACAATGAGCAGTTCTTC.